This T cell receptor (beta chain) was documented in a study of T cell responses to AZD1222 COVID-19 vaccine. There are 13 residues in the CDR3. Germline CDR1 is KGHDR and CDR2 is SFDVKD. Trimming took off 5 bases at V and 6 bases at J, with 11 bases between the two ends. Study-level results: When two AZD1222 doses had been given, Spike-specific TCR breadth and depth rose. After the peak T cell response, and only then, were repertoires sampled. White British ancestry dominated among donors, who included more females, and clonal diversity was possibly underestimated.

Here immunoSEQ multiplex PCR was the method, and the copy in TCRdb shows in-frame clones only, minus some. This table holds approximately 74,000 clones, about nine tenths found once. Points on this clone: No antigen is known for it.

This TCR was recovered from an adult in good health. The genes are TRBV24-1 and TRBJ2-3, with D maybe TRBD2 (5 bases). The specimen was peripheral blood, collected on day 0 of AZD1222 vaccination. CDR3 nucleotide sequence: TGTGCCACCAGTGTTAGTACGGGGGATACGCAGTATTTT. It encodes CATSVSTGDTQYF.